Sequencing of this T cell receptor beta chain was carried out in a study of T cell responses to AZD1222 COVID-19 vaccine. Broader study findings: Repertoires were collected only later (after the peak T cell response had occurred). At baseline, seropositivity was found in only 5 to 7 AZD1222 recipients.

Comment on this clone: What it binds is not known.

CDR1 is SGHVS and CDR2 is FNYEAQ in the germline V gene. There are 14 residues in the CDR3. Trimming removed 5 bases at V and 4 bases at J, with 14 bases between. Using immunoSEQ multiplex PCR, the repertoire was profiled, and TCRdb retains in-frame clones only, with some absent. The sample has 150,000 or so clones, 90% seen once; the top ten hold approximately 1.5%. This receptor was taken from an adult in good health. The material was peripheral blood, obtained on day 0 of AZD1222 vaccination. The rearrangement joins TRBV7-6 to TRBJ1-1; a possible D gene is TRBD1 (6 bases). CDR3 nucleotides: TGTGCCAGCAGCCTGGGAGGGGGGCCCACTGAAGCTTTCTTT. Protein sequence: CASSLGGGPTEAFF. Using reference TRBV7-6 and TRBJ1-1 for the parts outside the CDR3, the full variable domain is GAGVSQSPRYKVTKRGQDVALRCDPISGHVSLYWYRQALGQGPEFLTYFNYEAQQDKSGLPNDRFSAERPEGSISTLTIQRTEQRDSAMYRCASSLGGGPTEAFFGQGTRLTVV.